Listed below are T cell receptor beta chains from one sample, sequenced in a study of long-term antiretroviral therapy in people with HIV. The assay was immunoSEQ multiplex PCR, and TCRdb's table has in-frame clones only and misses some. Counted here are over 30,000 clones, around 85% occurring once; the ten biggest clones make up 4% to 4.5%. The specimen comprised unsorted PBMCs, sampled 1.2 years after starting antiretroviral therapy. The receptors derive from a woman aged 50 to 65 with HIV. The CDR3 runs from the conserved cysteine through the conserved F or W. D genes are given only for firm matches. Clone size is given for some rows only: seen once, a few or many times, or a class if the clone is expanded.

j_call v_call d_call clone_size cdr3_nt cdr3_aa
TRBJ2-2 TRBV11-2 NA NA TGTGCCAGCACCTTAAATATACAGGGTAACACCGGGGAGCTGTTTTTT CASTLNIQGNTGELFF
TRBJ2-3 TRBV7-7 NA NA TGTGCTAGCAGCCCCGTAGGGGATCAGGCAGATACGCAGTATTTT CASSPVGDQADTQYF
TRBJ1-2 TRBV5-1 NA NA TGCGCCAGCAGCTTGGACAGGGAGGATGGCTACACCTTC CASSLDREDGYTF
TRBJ1-6 TRBV6-4 NA few TGTGCCAGCAGGGCGGAGATCGGTTCACCCCTCCACTTT CASRAEIGSPLHF
TRBJ2-2 TRBV28 TRBD2 NA TGTGCCAGCAGTAGGACTAGCGGGCGCACCGGGGAGCTGTTTTTT CASSRTSGRTGELFF
TRBJ2-7 TRBV7-9 TRBD1 NA TGTGCCAGCAGCTTAAATCGGGACAGCTACGAGCAGTACTTC CASSLNRDSYEQYF
TRBJ2-5 TRBV2 TRBD1 NA TGTGCCAGCAGTGGAGCCGGGACAGGGGAGGAGACCCAGTACTTC CASSGAGTGEETQYF
TRBJ1-5 TRBV2 TRBD1 NA TGTGCCAGCAGTGACTTATTGACAGGGACTCAGCCCCAGCATTTT CASSDLLTGTQPQHF
TRBJ2-2 TRBV9 NA NA TGTGCCAGCAGCGTAGACGAGCGCGTGGGACCCGGGGAGCTGTTTTTT CASSVDERVGPGELFF
TRBJ1-2 TRBV4-3 TRBD1 NA TGCGCCAGCAGCCAAGAACCGGGACAGGGGGCGGTCTATGGCTACACCTTC CASSQEPGQGAVYGYTF
TRBJ1-6 TRBV6-1 NA once TGTGCCAGCACAAGTGACGGGTCCTATAATTCACCCCTCCACTTT CASTSDGSYNSPLHF
TRBJ1-1 TRBV11-2 TRBD1 few TGTGCCAGCAGCGCCGGACAGGGCTTGAACACTGAAGCTTTCTTT CASSAGQGLNTEAFF
TRBJ1-2 TRBV29-1 NA NA TGCAGCGTTGAAGTCGCTAGTTATGGCTACACCTTC CSVEVASYGYTF
TRBJ1-1 TRBV29-1 TRBD1 NA TGCAGCGGGGTTACAGGGGTTCAAAACACTGAAGCTTTCTTT CSGVTGVQNTEAFF
TRBJ1-1 TRBV18 TRBD1 NA TGTGCCAGCTCGCCGAACAGGGGCGACACTGAAGCTTTCTTT CASSPNRGDTEAFF
TRBJ2-3 TRBV7-9 TRBD2 NA TGTGCCAGCAGCTCCCCTAGCGGGGGGGCCTCAGATACGCAGTATTTT CASSSPSGGASDTQYF
TRBJ2-7 TRBV10-3 NA once TGTGCCACCATGGAGTCCTACGAGCAGTACTTC CATMESYEQYF
TRBJ2-1 TRBV7-9 NA NA TGTGCCAGCAGCCATACAGGGAATGAGCAGTTCTTC CASSHTGNEQFF
TRBJ2-7 TRBV6-5 NA NA TGTGCCAGCAGTTACTCTGGGGCGAGTGACTACGAGCAGTACTTC CASSYSGASDYEQYF
TRBJ1-1 TRBV7-2 NA NA TGTGCCAGCAGCTTCAGGAATGAAGCTTTCTTT CASSFRNEAFF
TRBJ1-5 TRBV5-5 NA NA TGTGCCAGCAGCTTGACAGGTAATCAGCCCCAGCATTTT CASSLTGNQPQHF
TRBJ2-3 TRBV6-6 TRBD2 NA TGTGCCAGCAGTTTCGGGACTAGCGGGGGCACAGATACGCAGTATTTT CASSFGTSGGTDTQYF